These T cell receptor beta chains were read from a single sample in a study of T cells in Graves' hyperthyroidism and ophthalmopathy. Each CDR3 protein is one row after TCRdb ran MiXCR on the multiplex PCR reads. Of 150,000 or so distinct CDR3 sequences detected, approximately 24% appear once; the ten largest clones hold 67%. Sequencing input: blood. These receptors all come from a woman aged 45-60 years with Graves' hyperthyroidism that later progressed to Graves' ophthalmopathy. Both conserved end residues are part of each CDR3. A D gene is named only where the DNA matches it firmly. Size tells how often a clone was seen (once, few, many) or the class of an expanded clone, and some rows leave it out.

v_call: TRBV28
j_call: TRBJ1-3
d_call: -
clone_size: many
cdr3_aa: CASSLPGQTGNTIYF
cdr3_nt: TGTGCCAGCAGTTTACCGGGCCAGACTGGAAACACCATATATTTT

v_call: TRBV20-1
j_call: TRBJ1-6
d_call: -
clone_size: many
cdr3_aa: CSARDRGGLKNSPLHF
cdr3_nt: TGCAGTGCTAGAGATCGGGGGGGACTCAAGAATTCACCCCTCCACTTT

v_call: TRBV2
j_call: TRBJ1-4
d_call: TRBD1
clone_size: few
cdr3_aa: CASSSDRVRELFF
cdr3_nt: TGTGCCAGCAGCTCGGACAGGGTGAGGGAACTGTTTTTT

v_call: TRBV20-1
j_call: TRBJ2-2
d_call: -
clone_size: -
cdr3_aa: CSASQAEGFGGELFF
cdr3_nt: TGCAGTGCTAGTCAGGCCGAGGGATTCGGCGGGGAGCTGTTTTTT

v_call: TRBV12-3/TRBV12-4
j_call: TRBJ2-7
d_call: TRBD1
clone_size: -
cdr3_aa: CASSSPRPGQTYERYF
cdr3_nt: TGTGCCAGCAGTTCCCCCCGACCGGGACAGACATACGAGCGGTACTTC

v_call: TRBV12-3/TRBV12-4
j_call: TRBJ2-1
d_call: TRBD2
clone_size: -
cdr3_aa: CASSWTRIPYNEQFF
cdr3_nt: TGTGCCAGCAGTTGGACTAGAATTCCCTACAATGAGCAGTTCTTC

v_call: TRBV24-1
j_call: TRBJ1-1
d_call: -
clone_size: many
cdr3_aa: CATSGRGAGGTEAFF
cdr3_nt: TGTGCCACCAGTGGGCGCGGCGCGGGAGGTACTGAAGCTTTCTTT

v_call: TRBV5-1
j_call: TRBJ2-1
d_call: TRBD2
clone_size: -
cdr3_aa: CASSLVASGGYNEQFF
cdr3_nt: TGCGCCAGCAGCTTGGTGGCTAGCGGGGGCTACAATGAGCAGTTCTTC

v_call: TRBV5-1
j_call: TRBJ2-2
d_call: -
clone_size: -
cdr3_aa: CASSPTVTGELFF
cdr3_nt: TGCGCCAGCAGCCCCACTGTCACCGGGGAGCTGTTTTTT

v_call: TRBV20-1
j_call: TRBJ1-2
d_call: -
clone_size: many
cdr3_aa: CSARRGSNYGYTF
cdr3_nt: TGCAGTGCACGAAGGGGTTCTAACTATGGCTACACCTTC

v_call: TRBV29-1
j_call: TRBJ2-2
d_call: TRBD1
clone_size: -
cdr3_aa: CSGRQGGTGELFF
cdr3_nt: TGCAGCGGGCGACAGGGGGGCACCGGGGAGCTGTTTTTT

v_call: TRBV7-3
j_call: TRBJ1-1
d_call: -
clone_size: many
cdr3_aa: CASSLDQDTEAFF
cdr3_nt: TGTGCCAGCAGCTTAGATCAGGACACTGAAGCTTTCTTT

v_call: TRBV7-9
j_call: TRBJ1-2
d_call: TRBD1
clone_size: -
cdr3_aa: CASSYDRGGNYTF
cdr3_nt: TGTGCCAGCAGCTACGACAGGGGAGGAAACTACACCTTC

v_call: TRBV28
j_call: TRBJ2-2
d_call: -
clone_size: -
cdr3_aa: CASSGGTNTGELFF
cdr3_nt: TGTGCCAGCAGTGGAGGTACGAACACCGGGGAGCTGTTTTTT

v_call: TRBV5-1
j_call: TRBJ1-4
d_call: TRBD1
clone_size: -
cdr3_aa: CASSVSGTGHEKLFF
cdr3_nt: TGCGCCAGCAGCGTTTCCGGGACAGGTCATGAAAAACTGTTTTTT

v_call: TRBV11-3
j_call: TRBJ2-2
d_call: -
clone_size: -
cdr3_aa: CASSTRTGAGELFF
cdr3_nt: TGTGCCAGCAGCACTCGCACAGGAGCCGGGGAGCTGTTTTTT

v_call: TRBV5-1
j_call: TRBJ2-2
d_call: -
clone_size: many
cdr3_aa: CASSPHASRPNTGELFF
cdr3_nt: TGCGCCAGCAGCCCACACGCTAGCAGGCCGAACACCGGGGAGCTGTTTTTT

v_call: TRBV5-1
j_call: TRBJ1-1
d_call: TRBD1
clone_size: -
cdr3_aa: CASSFDRVGTEAFF
cdr3_nt: TGCGCCAGCAGCTTTGACAGGGTTGGGACTGAAGCTTTCTTT

v_call: TRBV24-1
j_call: TRBJ2-1
d_call: -
clone_size: -
cdr3_aa: CATSDMEGKQFF
cdr3_nt: TGTGCCACCAGTGATATGGAGGGGAAACAGTTCTTC

v_call: TRBV5-1
j_call: TRBJ2-7
d_call: -
clone_size: many
cdr3_aa: CASSDLSSYEQYF
cdr3_nt: TGCGCCAGCAGCGACCTTAGCTCCTACGAGCAGTACTTC

v_call: TRBV10-3
j_call: TRBJ1-2
d_call: -
clone_size: few
cdr3_aa: CAIKGAANYGYTF
cdr3_nt: TGTGCCATCAAAGGGGCAGCTAACTATGGCTACACCTTC

v_call: TRBV5-1
j_call: TRBJ2-7
d_call: TRBD1
clone_size: -
cdr3_aa: CASSVSGTGDHEQYF
cdr3_nt: TGCGCCAGCAGCGTTTCCGGGACAGGGGACCACGAGCAGTACTTC

v_call: TRBV4-1
j_call: TRBJ1-1
d_call: -
clone_size: -
cdr3_aa: CASSHLVGLGETEAFF
cdr3_nt: TGCGCCAGCAGCCATCTGGTTGGACTTGGCGAGACTGAAGCTTTCTTT

v_call: TRBV20-1
j_call: TRBJ1-6
d_call: -
clone_size: -
cdr3_aa: CSALGGGLHNSPLHF
cdr3_nt: TGCAGTGCTCTTGGCGGGGGCCTACATAATTCACCCCTCCACTTT

v_call: TRBV28
j_call: TRBJ1-5
d_call: -
clone_size: many
cdr3_aa: CASSWLTGVGQPQHF
cdr3_nt: TGTGCCAGCAGTTGGCTGACGGGGGTCGGTCAGCCCCAGCATTTT

v_call: TRBV12-3/TRBV12-4
j_call: TRBJ1-2
d_call: -
clone_size: many
cdr3_aa: CASSKSQGGGYGYTF
cdr3_nt: TGTGCCAGCAGTAAATCACAGGGAGGCGGGTATGGCTACACCTTC

v_call: TRBV5-1
j_call: TRBJ1-2
d_call: -
clone_size: many
cdr3_aa: CASSLGRGGYTF
cdr3_nt: TGCGCCAGCAGCTTGGGGCGAGGAGGCTACACCTTC

v_call: TRBV30
j_call: TRBJ1-2
d_call: -
clone_size: many
cdr3_aa: CAWSVPSGGGFYGYTF
cdr3_nt: TGTGCCTGGAGTGTACCCTCAGGTGGCGGCTTCTATGGCTACACCTTC

v_call: TRBV2
j_call: TRBJ2-7
d_call: TRBD2
clone_size: -
cdr3_aa: CASSGLAGGSYEQYF
cdr3_nt: TGTGCCAGCAGTGGACTAGCGGGAGGATCCTACGAGCAGTACTTC

v_call: TRBV20-1
j_call: TRBJ2-1
d_call: -
clone_size: few
cdr3_aa: CSANHRLVQFF
cdr3_nt: TGCAGTGCTAACCACCGTTTAGTGCAGTTCTTC

v_call: TRBV5-1
j_call: TRBJ2-1
d_call: -
clone_size: -
cdr3_aa: CASSLAQGLGEQFF
cdr3_nt: TGCGCCAGCAGCTTGGCTCAGGGTCTGGGTGAGCAGTTCTTC

v_call: TRBV28
j_call: TRBJ2-1
d_call: TRBD1
clone_size: many
cdr3_aa: CASSLMGAGGRGEQFF
cdr3_nt: TGTGCCAGCAGCCTTATGGGGGCAGGGGGCCGGGGTGAGCAGTTCTTC

v_call: TRBV20-1
j_call: TRBJ2-5
d_call: TRBD1
clone_size: many
cdr3_aa: CSALGGAQETQYF
cdr3_nt: TGCAGTGCACTAGGGGGCGCCCAAGAGACCCAGTACTTC

v_call: TRBV20-1
j_call: TRBJ1-2
d_call: -
clone_size: many
cdr3_aa: CSAQFNVGGGYTF
cdr3_nt: TGCAGTGCCCAGTTTAACGTCGGTGGTGGCTACACCTTC

v_call: TRBV20-1
j_call: TRBJ1-5
d_call: -
clone_size: few
cdr3_aa: CSASMGVNQPQHF
cdr3_nt: TGCAGTGCTAGCATGGGGGTCAATCAGCCCCAGCATTTT

v_call: TRBV20-1
j_call: TRBJ1-1
d_call: -
clone_size: many
cdr3_aa: CSARETEAFF
cdr3_nt: TGCAGTGCCCGAGAGACTGAAGCTTTCTTT

v_call: TRBV2
j_call: TRBJ2-1
d_call: -
clone_size: -
cdr3_aa: CASIPGRGYNEQFF
cdr3_nt: TGTGCCAGCATCCCCGGTAGGGGGTACAATGAGCAGTTCTTC